A single sample gave rise to the 4 T cell receptor beta chains below, sequenced in a study of T cells in Graves' hyperthyroidism and ophthalmopathy. Amplified regions were TCR beta CDR3 sequences from RNA transcripts. HTBI primers were employed in a first-round RT-PCR of the TCR CDR3. One entry per CDR3 protein results from TCRdb running MiXCR on the multiplex PCR reads. The sample carries a few hundred thousand distinct CDR3 sequences, approximately 44% recorded once. Sequencing input: peripheral blood or thyroid tissue (not recorded which). The receptor source for this set is a woman under 30 with Graves' hyperthyroidism.

Of note for this clonotype: The junction differs from germline at one of its ends, possibly a read error. The chain links TRBV18 to TRBJ2-5, with 7 nucleotides matching TRBD1. Germline CDR1 is KGHSH and CDR2 is LQKENI. This CDR3 region has 13 residues. The CDR3 spells CASSPTGQEAQYF. The CDR3 DNA reads TGTGCCAGCTCACCGACAGGGCAAGAGGCCCAGTACTTC.

At least ten counts were recorded for this clonotype. DNA for the CDR3: TGTGCCAGCAGTTCTTCTGGACGAAGCGAGCAGTACTTC. As protein: CASSSSGRSEQYF. The V call is TRBV25-1, the J call TRBJ2-7; D uncertain. Trimming pared 5 bases from V and 6 bases from J, leaving 14 bases between. The CDR3 loop spans 13 amino acids. Germline V gene data show CDR1 as MGHDK and CDR2 as SYGVNS.

This clonotype was seen repeatedly, ten times or more. The CDR3, as DNA: TGTGCCAGCAGAACAGGGGTGAACACTGAAGCTTTCTTT. Protein sequence: CASRTGVNTEAFF. This rearrangement joins TRBV2 to TRBJ1-1, with 7 bases aligning to TRBD1. CDR1 is SNHLY and CDR2 is FYNNEI in the germline V gene. Germline trimming cut 6 bases from V and 0 bases from J; bases unmatched to any gene: 1. CDR3 length: 13 residues.

This clonotype appeared a few times. The J gene is TRBJ2-7, the V gene TRBV7-2; 9 bases line up with TRBD1. V was pared by 5 bases and J by 5 bases, with 7 bases of the junction left unmatched. Germline V CDR1 and CDR2: SGHTA, FQGNSA. CDR3 length equals 14 residues. This CDR3 reads CASSPGTGIHEQYF. The CDR3 DNA reads TGTGCCAGCAGCCCCGGGACAGGGATACACGAGCAGTACTTC. The entire variable domain, with the rest obtained from reference TRBV7-2 and TRBJ2-7, is as follows: GAGVSQSPSNKVTEKGKDVELRCDPISGHTALYWYRQSLGQGLEFLIYFQGNSAPDKSGLPSDRFSAERTGGSVSTLTIQRTQQEDSAVYLCASSPGTGIHEQYFGPGTRLTVT.